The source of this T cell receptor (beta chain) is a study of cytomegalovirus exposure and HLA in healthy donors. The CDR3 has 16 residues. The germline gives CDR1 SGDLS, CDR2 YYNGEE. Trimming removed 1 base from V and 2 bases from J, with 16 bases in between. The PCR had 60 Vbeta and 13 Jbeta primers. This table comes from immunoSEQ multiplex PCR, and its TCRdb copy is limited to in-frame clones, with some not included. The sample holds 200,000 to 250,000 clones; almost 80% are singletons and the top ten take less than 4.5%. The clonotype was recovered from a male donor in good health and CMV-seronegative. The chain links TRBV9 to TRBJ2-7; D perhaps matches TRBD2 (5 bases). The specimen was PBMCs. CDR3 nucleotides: TGTGCCAGCAGCGTAAATATGGGGAGCGTTCCCTACGAGCAGTACTTC. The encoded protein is CASSVNMGSVPYEQYF.